Included here is one TCR beta chain sequence, with context. Assay used: immunoSEQ multiplex PCR; TCRdb lists only in-frame clones, some missing. The sample carries some 250,000 clones, approximately 91% recorded once. Assignments of participants to cohorts depended upon their own reported clinical history. Germline lookup yields CDR1 SGHVS and CDR2 FQNEAQ. The CDR3 covers 13 residues. Unmatched junction bases numbered 8, after V lost 6 bases and J lost 10 bases. The sample is drawn from a study of blood T cell repertoires in COVID-19. About the study: The United States, Italy and Spain were the sources of the acute and convalescent COVID-19 samples.

Sequenced input: PBMCs or T cells enriched from blood (not recorded which). This clonotype was sampled from a woman in her thirties or forties with acute COVID-19. This chain joins TRBV7-8 and TRBJ1-5; 8 bases agree with TRBD1. The CDR3 DNA reads TGTGCCAGCAGTCCAGGGGGCGGCCGCCCCCAGCATTTT. Translating gives CASSPGGGRPQHF.